This passage covers 10 T cell receptor beta chains from one sample sequenced in a study of cytomegalovirus exposure and HLA in healthy donors. The PCR was carried out with 60 Vbeta primers and 13 Jbeta primers. Using immunoSEQ multiplex PCR, the repertoire was profiled, and TCRdb retains in-frame clones only, with some absent. The table lists about 160,000 clones, over 70% of them singletons, with about 3% in the top ten. The sequenced sample was PBMCs. The receptor set was obtained from a woman in her forties or fifties in good health and CMV-seropositive.

This clone was seen only a few times. The V and J genes are TRBV9 and TRBJ2-1, with D possibly TRBD2 on 5 matching bases. CDR1 is SGDLS and CDR2 is YYNGEE in the germline V gene. V was shortened by 4 bases and J by 6 bases, with 8 bases between the two germline ends. CDR3 length: 12 amino acids. The CDR3 reads CASSKGGNEQFF. The DNA for the CDR3 is TGTGCCAGCAGCAAAGGAGGCAATGAGCAGTTCTTC.

The V call is TRBV10-2, the J call TRBJ1-6; 9 nucleotides agree with TRBD1. Trimming cost V 2 bases and J 14 bases; bases outside gene matches: 10. Germline V gene lookup returns CDR1 WSHSY and CDR2 SAAADI. The CDR3 covers 15 residues. The CDR3 DNA follows: TGCGCCAGCAGTGAGAGCTGGACAGGGGTTCTTACCCTCCACTTT. This translates into CASSESWTGVLTLHF.

The rearrangement links TRBV6-1 to TRBJ1-6; weak D call: TRBD1 (5 bases). The V and J ends lost 1 base and 10 bases respectively, with 14 bases between them. Germline lookup yields CDR1 MNHNS and CDR2 SASEGT. The CDR3 is 15 amino acids. This CDR3 reads CASSEGGAGVSPLHF. The CDR3 DNA is TGTGCCAGCAGTGAAGGTGGGGCCGGTGTGTCACCCCTCCACTTT.

The V gene is TRBV9, the J gene TRBJ1-2, with 7 bases identical to TRBD1. Unmatched junction bases numbered 8, after V lost 2 bases and J lost 7 bases. Germline CDR1 reads SGDLS; CDR2 reads YYNGEE. This CDR3 has 14 residues. The CDR3 protein is CASSVEDRRGGYTF. CDR3 sequence (DNA): TGTGCCAGCAGCGTGGAGGACAGGAGGGGTGGCTACACCTTC.

The CDR3 coding sequence is TGTGCCAGTAGCGGTGGAACAGGGAATCAGCCCCAGCATTTT. Translation gives CASSGGTGNQPQHF. The rearrangement joins TRBV19 to TRBJ1-5, with D tentatively TRBD1 (6 bases). Germline-derived CDR1 and CDR2 are LNHDA and SQIVND (reference sequence). V lost 6 bases and J lost 4, with 13 bases in between. This CDR3 is 14 amino acids long.

This chain joins TRBV6-5 and TRBJ1-1; D possibly corresponds to TRBD1 (5 bases). Germline V gives CDR1 MNHEY, CDR2 SVGAGI. The V end lost 5 bases, the J end lost 5 bases, and 15 bases lay between the germline ends. There are 14 residues in the CDR3. CDR3 protein: CASSEKGKGTEAFF. In DNA form, the CDR3 reads TGTGCCAGCAGTGAAAAGGGTAAGGGGACTGAAGCTTTCTTT.

The chain couples TRBV5-4 to TRBJ2-7, with 8 bases aligning to TRBD1. The CDR3 spans 15 residues. The germline V gene has CDR1 SGHNT and CDR2 YYREEE (reference sequence). J lost 2 bases, V lost 0 bases, and 4 bases had no gene match. The CDR3 DNA sequence: TGTGCCAGCAGCTTGGAAGGACAGGGAACCTACGAGCAGTACTTC. Translation gives CASSLEGQGTYEQYF.

The chain carries TRBV30 and TRBJ1-5, with TRBD1 matching 8 bases. With V trimmed by 2 bases and J by 6 bases, 9 bases remained unmatched. The CDR3 is made up of 15 amino acids. Per the germline V gene, CDR1 is GTSNPN and CDR2 is SVGIG (reference sequence). CDR3 DNA sequence: TGTGCCTGGAGTAGCGGGGCAGGGGGCACTCAGCCCCAGCATTTT. As protein: CAWSSGAGGTQPQHF.

V and J are TRBV6-1 and TRBJ1-6; tentatively, D is TRBD1 (5 bases). V lost 1 base and J 5 bases, leaving 21 bases between the germline ends. The CDR3 loop spans 19 amino acids. The germline V gene has CDR1 MNHNS and CDR2 SASEGT. In nucleotides, the CDR3 is TGTGCCAGCAGTGAAGTGACTTTCCTCAGGGTTGCTGATAATTCACCCCTCCACTTT. Protein sequence: CASSEVTFLRVADNSPLHF.

This clone showed up just once. The chain employs TRBV18 and TRBJ1-2; D is unresolved. The V end lost 2 bases, the J end lost 2 bases, and 12 bases lay between the germline ends. The CDR3 runs to 15 residues. Germline V lookup: CDR1 KGHSH, CDR2 LQKENI. As DNA, the CDR3 is TGTGCCAGCTCACCATATCAGGATACAAACTATGGCTACACCTTC. Its translation is CASSPYQDTNYGYTF.